This T cell receptor beta chain is drawn from a study of breast tumors, draining lymph nodes, adjacent tissues. The germline V gene encodes CDR1 SGHTA and CDR2 FQGNSA. CDR3 size: 16 residues. V gave up 1 base and J gave up 0 bases, with 10 bases separating them. This clonotype was picked up many times. What it binds is not known. Whole-study results and caveats: Data only fit, rather than demonstrated, lymph node origin of most tumor T cells. Luminal-like breast cancer showed significantly greater tumor-nontumor repertoire similarity than basal-like breast cancer did. Tumor repertoires ranked between lymph nodes and nontumor tissue in diversity, with V and J gene preferences. Data fit most tumor T cells coming from lymph node, expanding in tumor.

TCRdb redid the calling of the multiplex PCR reads with MiXCR, one entry per CDR3 protein. The table includes under 300,000 distinct CDR3 sequences, around 34% detected once. Breast cancer patients provided tissue from their axillary draining lymph nodes. The sequencing sample was made of axillary lymph node tissue. The sequence was obtained from a female donor with breast cancer. Some clones in this sample may be carry-over from other donors' samples. The chain uses TRBV7-2 and TRBJ1-5, with D hard to call. CDR3 nucleotide sequence: TGTGCCAGCAGCTTAGGGGCAGGCCTTAGCAATCAGCCCCAGCATTTT. Amino acid sequence: CASSLGAGLSNQPQHF.